One and the same sample provided the 15 T cell receptor beta chains below, sequenced in a study of shared clonotypes between healthy human individuals. Measured with immunoSEQ multiplex PCR; TCRdb has only the in-frame clones, and not every one. This table holds about 610,000 clones, roughly 97% found once. Sequencing was performed on naive CD4+ T cells sorted from blood. Subset described: CD45RA+ positively selected. The origin of the receptors is a woman aged 30 to 39 in good health.

The V gene is TRBV5-4, the J gene TRBJ1-3; D is undetermined. V lost 4 bases, J lost 0 bases, and 17 bases lay in between. The germline V gene has CDR1 SGHNT and CDR2 YYREEE (reference sequence). This CDR3 is 17 amino acids long. CDR3 sequence: CASSHPGKGNSGNTIYF. The CDR3 DNA follows: TGTGCCAGCAGCCATCCCGGAAAGGGAAACTCTGGAAACACCATATATTTT.

The genes are TRBV28 and TRBJ1-3, with TRBD1 matching over 9 bases. Per the germline V gene, CDR1 is MDHEN and CDR2 is SYDVKM. The CDR3 extends over 17 amino acids. The junction had 11 bases not matched to a gene; V was cut back by 6 bases and J by 2 bases. In DNA, the CDR3 is TGTGCCAGCAGGATACAGGGACAGGGTCTTGCTGGAAACACCATATATTTT. It encodes CASRIQGQGLAGNTIYF.

The CDR3 loop reads CASRRLVGYDTQYF. Written as DNA, the CDR3 is TGTGCCAGCCGGCGACTAGTTGGATACGATACGCAGTATTTT. The V and J genes are TRBV9 and TRBJ2-3, with a possible D match to TRBD2 (6 bases). Germline loops: CDR1 SGDLS, CDR2 YYNGEE. V dropped 7 bases and J dropped 6 bases, with 18 bases sitting between them. There are 14 residues in the CDR3.

This chain uses TRBV7-3 with TRBJ1-2, with D tentatively TRBD1 (6 bases). Between the trimmed V and J ends, which lost 5 bases and 1 base, there was a span of 11 bases. Germline V gives CDR1 SGHTA, CDR2 FQGTGA. This CDR3 has 14 amino acids. The CDR3 DNA reads TGTGCCAGCAGCGCAGGACAGATTAACTATGGCTACACCTTC. Protein: CASSAGQINYGYTF.

V usage is TRBV5-1 and J usage is TRBJ1-5; D is possibly TRBD1 (5 bases). The CDR3 runs to 15 residues. Trimming removed 4 bases at V and 4 bases at J, with 15 bases between. CDR1 and CDR2 (germline): SGHRS, YFSETQ. CDR3 sequence reads: CASSVGGTGNQPQHF. The DNA for the CDR3 is TGCGCCAGCAGCGTCGGAGGGACGGGAAATCAGCCCCAGCATTTT.

The chain couples TRBV28 to TRBJ1-2; 7 nucleotides match TRBD1. J lost 3 bases, V lost 5 bases, and 9 bases had no gene match. Germline CDR1 MDHEN, CDR2 SYDVKM. The CDR3 contains 15 residues. The CDR3 DNA follows: TGTGCCAGCAGTACACAGGGGTCTCAATACTATGGCTACACCTTC. Its translation: CASSTQGSQYYGYTF.

This chain links TRBV28 with TRBJ1-1; TRBD1 might be the D (5 bases). The germline V gene has CDR1 MDHEN and CDR2 SYDVKM. Trimming took off 7 bases at V and 1 base at J, with 16 bases between the two ends. This CDR3 is 15 amino acids long. The CDR3 bases are TGTGCCAGCACCTCTACGGGGGGAGGGAACACTGAAGCTTTCTTT. As protein: CASTSTGGGNTEAFF.

The gene calls are TRBV5-1 and TRBJ2-1; 11 nucleotides match TRBD1. The length of the CDR3 is 16 residues. The junction had 7 bases not matched to a gene; V was cut back by 1 base and J by 7 bases. CDR1 SGHRS and CDR2 YFSETQ come from the germline V gene. Here the CDR3 DNA reads TGCGCCAGCAGCTTGAAAGGGACAGGGGGAGAGAATGAGCAGTTCTTC. Residues: CASSLKGTGGENEQFF.

This chain connects TRBV6-1 to TRBJ2-3, with D uncertain. Germline CDR1 reads MNHNS; CDR2 reads SASEGT. This CDR3 is built from 15 residues. V was cut by 4 bases and J by 1 base, with 12 bases left in between. The chain's CDR3 is CASSGQRSGTDTQYF. Written as DNA, the CDR3 is TGTGCCAGCAGTGGGCAGAGGTCTGGCACAGATACGCAGTATTTT.

The chain joins TRBV11-3 to TRBJ2-2, with D possibly matching TRBD2 (6 bases). Trimming took 2 bases from V and 7 from J, leaving 11 bases between them. This CDR3 has 14 amino acids. Germline assignment: CDR1 SGHNT and CDR2 YENEEA. The CDR3 bases are TGTGCCAGCAGCTTACTGGGAGGTAGCGGGGAGCTGTTTTTT. Amino acid sequence: CASSLLGGSGELFF.

The rearrangement uses TRBV27 and TRBJ2-7; D is possibly TRBD1 or TRBD2 (5 bases each). With 6 bases removed from V and 4 bases from J, the gap between germline ends came to 16 bases. The CDR3 has 14 amino acids. Germline CDR1 MNHEY, CDR2 SMNVEV (reference sequence). The CDR3 DNA reads TGTGCCAGCAGACACAGGAGCGAGGGGTACGAGCAGTACTTC. Translating it yields CASRHRSEGYEQYF.

The sample holds one count of this clone. The chain is built from TRBV7-9 and TRBJ2-2; 8 bases match TRBD1. The V segment lost 5 bases and the J segment 2 bases; nucleotides outside the gene matches: 7. Germline CDR1 SEHNR, CDR2 FQNEAQ (reference sequence). CDR3 length: 16 residues. CDR3 amino acids: CASSHRTGTNTGELFF. CDR3 nucleotides: TGTGCCAGCAGCCATCGGACAGGGACTAACACCGGGGAGCTGTTTTTT. Using reference TRBV7-9 and TRBJ2-2 for the parts outside the CDR3, the full variable domain is DTGVSQNPRHKITKRGQNVTFRCDPISEHNRLYWYRQTLGQGPEFLTYFQNEAQLEKSRLLSDRFSAERPKGSFSTLEIQRTEQGDSAMYLCASSHRTGTNTGELFFGEGSRLTVL.

J is TRBJ2-5 and V is TRBV28; 14 positions match TRBD2. Trimming took 5 bases from V and 5 from J; bases not matched to a gene: 7. Germline CDR1 is MDHEN and CDR2 is SYDVKM. This CDR3 has 16 residues. CDR3 protein: CASSQPGLAGVETQYF. Written as DNA, the CDR3 is TGTGCCAGCAGTCAGCCGGGACTAGCGGGAGTGGAGACCCAGTACTTC.

This clone was seen only once. This chain connects TRBV5-1 to TRBJ2-7, with TRBD2 matching over 10 bases. The V gene's germline CDR1 is SGHRS and CDR2 YFSETQ. There are 16 residues in the CDR3. J was trimmed by 4 bases and V by 3 bases; bases with no gene match: 10. The CDR3: CASSSGPSGSGYEQYF. In nucleotides, the CDR3 is TGCGCCAGCAGCTCGGGCCCTAGCGGGAGTGGGTACGAGCAGTACTTC.

V usage is TRBV2 and J usage is TRBJ2-4, with TRBD2 matching 8 bases. Per the germline V gene, CDR1 is SNHLY and CDR2 is FYNNEI. The CDR3 contains 17 residues. With 7 bases clipped from V and 0 bases from J, the junction kept 11 bases outside the gene matches. The CDR3 reads CASIDGGRTIAKNIQYF. CDR3 DNA: TGTGCCAGCATAGATGGCGGGAGGACAATAGCCAAAAACATTCAGTACTTC.